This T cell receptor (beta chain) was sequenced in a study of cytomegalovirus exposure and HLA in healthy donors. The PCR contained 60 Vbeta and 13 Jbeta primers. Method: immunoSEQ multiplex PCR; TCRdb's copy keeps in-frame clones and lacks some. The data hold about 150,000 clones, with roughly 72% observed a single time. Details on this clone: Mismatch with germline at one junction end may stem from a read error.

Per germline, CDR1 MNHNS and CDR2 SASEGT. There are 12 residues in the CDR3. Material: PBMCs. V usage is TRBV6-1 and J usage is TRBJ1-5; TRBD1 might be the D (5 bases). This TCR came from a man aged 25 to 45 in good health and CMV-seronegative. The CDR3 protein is CASSEAGQPQNF. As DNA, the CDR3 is TGTGCCAGCAGTGAAGCGGGGCAGCCCCAGAATTTT.